Each of the 8 T cell receptor beta chains below was sequenced from the same sample in a study of OX40 agonist ivuxolimab in advanced cancers. Profiling relied on immunoSEQ multiplex PCR, and the TCRdb table lists in-frame clones only, not all of them. The data show fewer than 40,000 clones, with about 83% seen just once and about an eighth held by the top ten. Sequences were derived from CD4+ or CD8+ T cells sorted from blood, sampled in a trial of the OX40 agonist ivuxolimab. The source is an adult with an advanced solid tumor such as melanoma, head and neck, liver or kidney cancer.

V is TRBV5-1 and J is TRBJ2-2, with 8 bases lining up with TRBD1. V lost 6 bases, J lost 5 bases, and 9 bases stayed unmatched. Germline V CDR1 and CDR2: SGHRS, YFSETQ. The CDR3 runs to 15 residues. CDR3 sequence: CASTNLTGVTGELFF. The CDR3 nucleotides read TGCGCCAGCACAAACTTGACAGGGGTAACCGGGGAGCTGTTTTTT.

This chain joins TRBV10-1 and TRBJ1-1; 8 bases are a match to TRBD1. Germline values: CDR1 WNHNN, CDR2 SYGVQD (reference sequence). The V segment lost 2 bases and the J segment 4 bases; nucleotides outside the gene matches: 6. The CDR3 totals 15 residues. CDR3 in amino acids: CASSEEDRVGTEAFF. In DNA, the CDR3 is TGCGCCAGCAGTGAGGAGGACAGGGTCGGCACTGAAGCTTTCTTT.

The V and J genes are TRBV9 and TRBJ1-3; 7 bases map to TRBD1. The germline V gene has CDR1 SGDLS and CDR2 YYNGEE. The CDR3 sequence is 17 residues long. V dropped 4 bases and J dropped 0; count of bases not matched to a gene: 10. In nucleotides, the CDR3 is TGTGCCAGCAGCCCCGGGACAGAATTTCTCTCTGGAAACACCATATATTTT. Amino acids: CASSPGTEFLSGNTIYF.

The rearrangement links TRBV7-2 to TRBJ2-7, with D uncertain. V was cut by 0 bases and J by 2 bases, with 8 bases left in between. The V gene's germline CDR1 is SGHTA and CDR2 FQGNSA. The CDR3 is 14 amino acids. Here the CDR3 reads CASSLAGSPYEQYF. DNA of the CDR3: TGTGCCAGCAGCTTAGCGGGTTCCCCCTACGAGCAGTACTTC.

CDR3 sequence reads: CASSEPLGPSAGETQYF. The CDR3 DNA sequence: TGTGCCAGCAGCGAACCCTTGGGTCCCTCGGCCGGAGAGACCCAGTACTTC. The chain has TRBV9 and TRBJ2-5; D call uncertain. V was shortened by 3 bases and J by 4 bases, with 22 bases between the two germline ends. This CDR3 region has 17 residues. Germline loops: CDR1 SGDLS, CDR2 YYNGEE.

The CDR3 loop is CASSLGTSLTWSYEQYF. The CDR3 DNA reads as TGTGCCAGCAGCTTAGGGACTAGCCTAACATGGTCCTACGAGCAGTACTTC. The chain joins TRBV7-8 to TRBJ2-7, with 8 bases lining up with TRBD2. Germline CDR1 SGHVS, CDR2 FQNEAQ. This CDR3 comprises 17 residues. The trim removed 1 base at V and 1 base at J, leaving 9 bases unmatched.

The chain has TRBV5-1 and TRBJ2-1; the D gene is possibly TRBD2 (5 bases). The CDR3 extends over 13 amino acids. Germline V CDR1 and CDR2: SGHRS, YFSETQ. Trimming took 4 bases from V and 8 from J, leaving 13 bases between them. CDR3 in amino acids: CASSPERADEQFF. DNA for the CDR3: TGCGCCAGCAGCCCGGAGAGGGCAGATGAGCAGTTCTTC.

The chain joins TRBV27 to TRBJ2-1; 8 bases match TRBD1. CDR1 is MNHEY, CDR2 SMNVEV, per germline (reference sequence). This CDR3 contains 14 residues. V was clipped by 4 bases and J by 13 bases; unmatched bases: 12. As DNA, the CDR3 is TGTGCCAGCAGTTCCTACCGGGACAGGAGCTTCCAGTTCTTC. It specifies CASSSYRDRSFQFF.